The clone carrying this TCR beta chain was found once. Its specificity is unknown. This sample is part of a study of cytomegalovirus exposure and HLA in healthy donors. Whole-study results and caveats: 150 or so TCR beta chains were listed as cytomegalovirus-associated. Three chains linked to CMV were shown in vitro to be specific for CMV antigens.

Primers included in the PCR were 60 Vbeta and 13 Jbeta primers. Authors' data handling: A follow-up analysis tallied about 80 million unique TCR beta chains, roughly 11 million shared. Produced via immunoSEQ multiplex PCR; TCRdb's table is partial and in-frame only. V and J calls and clone size come straight from that table; D and trimming were deduced from the DNA. The table records 120,000 or so clones, 74% of them present only once. The germline V gene encodes CDR1 LGHNA and CDR2 YSLEER. V lost 2 bases and J lost 2, with 13 bases in between. The CDR3 runs 15 residues. Unrecorded immune exposure was likely among donors, who were nominally healthy when sampled.

The specimen sequenced was PBMCs. This TCR came from a woman in her forties or fifties in good health and CMV-seropositive. The V gene is TRBV4-3, the J gene TRBJ2-7; D possibly corresponds to TRBD1 (6 bases). The chain's CDR3 is CASSQYRDIAYEQYF. Written as DNA, the CDR3 is TGCGCCAGCAGCCAATACCGGGACATTGCCTACGAGCAGTACTTC.